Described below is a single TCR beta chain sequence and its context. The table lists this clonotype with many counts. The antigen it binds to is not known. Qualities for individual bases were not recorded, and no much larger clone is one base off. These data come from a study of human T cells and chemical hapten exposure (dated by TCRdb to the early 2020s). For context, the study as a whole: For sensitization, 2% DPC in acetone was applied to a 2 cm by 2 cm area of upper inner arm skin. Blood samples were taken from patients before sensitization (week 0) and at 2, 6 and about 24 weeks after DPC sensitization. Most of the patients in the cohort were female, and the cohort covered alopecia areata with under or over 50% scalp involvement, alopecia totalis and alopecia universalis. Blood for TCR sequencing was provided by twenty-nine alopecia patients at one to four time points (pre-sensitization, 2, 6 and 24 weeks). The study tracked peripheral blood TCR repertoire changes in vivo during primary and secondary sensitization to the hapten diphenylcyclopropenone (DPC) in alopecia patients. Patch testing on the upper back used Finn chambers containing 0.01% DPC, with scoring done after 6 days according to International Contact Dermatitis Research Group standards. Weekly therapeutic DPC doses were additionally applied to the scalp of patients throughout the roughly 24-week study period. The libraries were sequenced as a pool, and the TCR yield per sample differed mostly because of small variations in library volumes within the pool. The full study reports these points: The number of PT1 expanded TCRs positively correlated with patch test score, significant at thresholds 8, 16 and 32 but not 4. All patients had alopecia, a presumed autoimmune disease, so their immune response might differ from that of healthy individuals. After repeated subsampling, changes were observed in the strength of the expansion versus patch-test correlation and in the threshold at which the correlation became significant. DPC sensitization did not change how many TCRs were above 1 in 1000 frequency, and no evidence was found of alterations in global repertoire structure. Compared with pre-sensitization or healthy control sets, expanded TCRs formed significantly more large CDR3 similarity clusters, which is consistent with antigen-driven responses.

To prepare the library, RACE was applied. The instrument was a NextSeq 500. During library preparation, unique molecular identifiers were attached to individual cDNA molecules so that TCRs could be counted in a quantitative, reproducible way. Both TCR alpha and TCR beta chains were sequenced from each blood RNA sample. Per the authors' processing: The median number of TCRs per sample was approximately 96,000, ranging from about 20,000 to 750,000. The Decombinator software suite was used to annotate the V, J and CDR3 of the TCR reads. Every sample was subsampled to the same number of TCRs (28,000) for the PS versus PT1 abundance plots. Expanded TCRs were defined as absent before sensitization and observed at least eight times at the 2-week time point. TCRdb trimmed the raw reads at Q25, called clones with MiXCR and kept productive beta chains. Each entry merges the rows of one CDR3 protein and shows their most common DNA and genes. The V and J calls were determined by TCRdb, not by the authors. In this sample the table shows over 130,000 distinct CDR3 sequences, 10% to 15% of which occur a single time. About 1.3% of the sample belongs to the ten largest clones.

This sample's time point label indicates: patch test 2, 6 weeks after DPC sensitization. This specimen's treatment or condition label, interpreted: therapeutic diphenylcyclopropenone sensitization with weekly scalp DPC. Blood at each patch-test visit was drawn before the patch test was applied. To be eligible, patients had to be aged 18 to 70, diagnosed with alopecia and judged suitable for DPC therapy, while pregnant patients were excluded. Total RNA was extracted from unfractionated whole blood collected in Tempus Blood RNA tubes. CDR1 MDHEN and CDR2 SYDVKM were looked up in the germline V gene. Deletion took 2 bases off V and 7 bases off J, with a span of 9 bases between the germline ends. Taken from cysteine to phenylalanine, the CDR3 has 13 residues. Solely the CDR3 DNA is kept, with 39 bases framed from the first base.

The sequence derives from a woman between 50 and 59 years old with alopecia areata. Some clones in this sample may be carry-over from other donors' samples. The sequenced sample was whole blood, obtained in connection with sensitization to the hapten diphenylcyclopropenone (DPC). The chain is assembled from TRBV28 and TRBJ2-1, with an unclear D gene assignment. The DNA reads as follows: TGTGCCAGCAGTTTAGGCCGCTTAAATGAGCAGTTCTTC. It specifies CASSLGRLNEQFF.